The rows below give T cell receptor beta chains drawn from one sample of a study of cytomegalovirus exposure and HLA in healthy donors. Clones were sequenced by immunoSEQ multiplex PCR, and TCRdb holds only the in-frame ones, with some missing. The sample consists of under 150,000 clones, approximately 80% of them appearing once. The sample taken for sequencing was PBMCs. These receptors all come from a boy younger than 10 in good health and CMV-seronegative. Each CDR3 is given with its conserved first and last residue. The D gene is left open where the match is weak. Where a row states a size, it is once, few, many or the class of an expanded clone; other rows omit it.

j_call	clone_size	cdr3_length	v_call	d_call	cdr3_nt	cdr3_aa
TRBJ2-5	.	18	TRBV7-2	TRBD2	TGTGCCAGCAGCTTAAGGGCCTTGATAGCGGGAGAGGGAGAGACCCAGTACTTC	CASSLRALIAGEGETQYF
TRBJ1-1	.	15	TRBV7-9	.	TGTGCCAGCAGCTCGAGCCAGAAGCGGAGCACTGAAGCTTTCTTT	CASSSSQKRSTEAFF
TRBJ2-7	.	14	TRBV6-6	.	TGTGCCAGCAGTTCCGTGAGGGGGTCCTACGAGCAGTACTTC	CASSSVRGSYEQYF
TRBJ2-2	.	14	TRBV7-8	.	TGTGCCAGCAGCCGCCTTGTCCCAAGGGGCCGGCTGTTTTTT	CASSRLVPRGRLFF
TRBJ1-4	.	12	TRBV7-9	.	TGTTCCAGCAGTTTAGTGCGGGAAAAACTGTTTTTT	CSSSLVREKLFF
TRBJ2-1	.	16	TRBV27	TRBD1	TGTGCCAACAGTACGGACAGGGGGCGCGTCTACAATGAGCAGTTCTTC	CANSTDRGRVYNEQFF
TRBJ2-1	few	15	TRBV6-4	TRBD1	TGTGCCAGCAGAGAGGGACAGGGGGAACACAATGAGCAGTTCTTC	CASREGQGEHNEQFF
TRBJ1-1	once	13	TRBV19	.	TGTGCCAGTAGTCGAGACAGATCATATGAAGCTTTCTTT	CASSRDRSYEAFF
TRBJ2-7	few	14	TRBV18	TRBD2	TGTGCCAGCTCATTCCACGGGGGGATCTACGAGCAGTACTTC	CASSFHGGIYEQYF
TRBJ2-3	.	17	TRBV29-1	.	TGCAGCGTTGAAGATCTATGGCAGGCCACCCGCACAGATACGCAGTATTTT	CSVEDLWQATRTDTQYF
TRBJ2-3	.	13	TRBV6-5	.	TGTGCCAGCAGCCCCCTCGGGAAGGATACGCAGTATTTT	CASSPLGKDTQYF
TRBJ2-1	few	13	TRBV25-1	.	TGTGCCAGCAGTGAATTTGGGCAGGGTGAGCAGTTCTTC	CASSEFGQGEQFF
TRBJ2-2	.	14	TRBV7-2	.	TGTGCCAGCATACAGATTCAAAACACCGGGGAGCTGTTTTTT	CASIQIQNTGELFF
TRBJ1-2	.	19	TRBV7-9	TRBD1	TGTGCCAGCAGCACGAGGGCCCGCGAAAAGGACAGGGGTGACTATGGCTACACCTTC	CASSTRAREKDRGDYGYTF
TRBJ1-2	.	15	TRBV7-2	.	TGTGCCAGCAGCGGGGGCGGACGGATTAACTATGGCTACACCTTC	CASSGGGRINYGYTF
TRBJ2-3	.	16	TRBV5-1	TRBD2	TGCGCCAGCAGCCTTCAACTAGCGGGACTCACAGATACGCAGTATTTT	CASSLQLAGLTDTQYF
TRBJ1-2	.	13	TRBV7-2	.	TGTGCCAGCAGCTTAGAGTACAGCTATGGCTACACCTTC	CASSLEYSYGYTF
TRBJ2-7	.	17	TRBV30	TRBD2	TGTGCCTGGAGTGTATATAGTGGGGGGGTACTAAACTACGAGCAGTACTTC	CAWSVYSGGVLNYEQYF
TRBJ2-1	once	17	TRBV11-2	TRBD2	TGTGCCAGCAGCCTGGATCCCGCTAGCGGGTCCGACAATGAGCAGTTCTTC	CASSLDPASGSDNEQFF
TRBJ2-5	.	17	TRBV15	TRBD2	TGTGCCACCAGCCGGGGACTAGCGGGGAACCTACAAGAGACCCAGTACTTC	CATSRGLAGNLQETQYF
TRBJ1-2	.	18	TRBV4-3	.	TGCGCCAGCAGCCCCGATGGTGCTCGATCCGGGACTGACTATGGCTACACCTTC	CASSPDGARSGTDYGYTF
TRBJ2-1	.	16	TRBV4-2	TRBD2	TGTGCCAGCCGGGGGGAAGCGGGGGGAACTTACAATGAGCAGTTCTTC	CASRGEAGGTYNEQFF
TRBJ2-1	.	18	TRBV4-1	TRBD2	TGCGCCAGCGGCCAAGACCCCAGGACTAGCGGGGGCTACAATGAGCAGTTCTTC	CASGQDPRTSGGYNEQFF
TRBJ1-2	.	16	TRBV7-9	.	TGTTCCAGCAGCCCAAGGGAGGGGAGTAGACGCTATGGCTACACCTTC	CSSSPREGSRRYGYTF
TRBJ2-2	.	14	TRBV5-4	.	TGTGCCAGCATCCCGAGCCAGAACACCGGGGAGCTGTTTTTT	CASIPSQNTGELFF
TRBJ2-3	.	13	TRBV25-1	TRBD2	TGTGCCAGCAGCGGGAGGGGCACAGATACGCAGTATTTT	CASSGRGTDTQYF
TRBJ2-3	.	15	TRBV7-2	TRBD1	TGTGCCAGCAGACCGACAGGGCTCGTCTCAGATACGCAGTATTTT	CASRPTGLVSDTQYF